This entry describes one TCR beta chain. CDR3 size: 13 residues. Losses at the gene ends were 6 bases for V and 4 bases for J; bases not matched to a gene: 1. Per the germline V gene, CDR1 is PRHDT and CDR2 is FYEKMQ (reference sequence). This table comes from immunoSEQ multiplex PCR, and its TCRdb copy is limited to in-frame clones, with some not included. The sample has hundreds of thousands of clones; 90% to 96% are singletons. The study drew its donors from healthy HIV-negative adults without recent acute infections or vaccinations. The data derive from a study of shared clonotypes between healthy human individuals.

J is TRBJ1-5 and V is TRBV13, with TRBD1 identical over 9 bases. Material: naive CD4+ T cells sorted from blood. Subset described: CD45RA+ positively selected. The TCR comes from a woman aged 25 to 39 in good health. This CDR3 reads CASRQGANQPQHF. The DNA of the CDR3 is TGTGCCAGCAGACAGGGGGCAAATCAGCCCCAGCATTTT.